Shown below are 22 T cell receptor beta chains from a single sample sequenced in a study of CD8 T cells in Susac syndrome. The RNA, 0.5 to 1 ug, was put through reverse transcription using random hexamers. TCRdb passed the immunoSEQ multiplex PCR reads through MiXCR, listing each CDR3 protein once. The sample records about 120,000 distinct CDR3 sequences, about 95% being singletons. Material for sequencing was CD8+ T cells from PBMCs. Receptors originate from a human donor with Susac syndrome.

This sequence joins TRBV7-8 and TRBJ1-1; D unclear. V was cut by 5 bases and J by 1 base, with 11 bases left in between. The CDR3 length is 14 residues. Germline values: CDR1 SGHVS, CDR2 FQNEAQ. The CDR3 bases are TGTGCCAGCAGCCCCTCGGTGCAGAACACTGAAGCTTTCTTT. Translated: CASSPSVQNTEAFF.

This clonotype was detected only once. The rearrangement joins TRBV10-3 to TRBJ2-1; D possibly corresponds to TRBD1 (6 bases). CDR3 length: 17 amino acids. Trimming cost V 3 bases and J 0 bases, with 15 bases left between them. In germline, CDR1 is ENHRY, CDR2 SYGVKD. The CDR3 nucleotides read TGTGCCATCAGTGAACCCGGGACAAGTAGCTCCTACAATGAGCAGTTCTTC. Amino acids: CAISEPGTSSSYNEQFF.

The CDR3: CAISEKGSGYTF. CDR3 nucleotide sequence: TGTGCCATCAGTGAAAAGGGTTCTGGCTACACCTTC. V gene TRBV10-3 combines with J gene TRBJ1-2; D uncertain. The CDR3 runs 12 residues. V was shortened by 3 bases and J by 7 bases, with 9 bases between the two germline ends. Per the germline V gene, CDR1 is ENHRY and CDR2 is SYGVKD.

This rearrangement joins TRBV4-1 to TRBJ2-7, with no clear D. Trimming shortened V by 0 bases and J by 3 bases, and 9 bases separated the two germline ends. Germline CDR1 and CDR2: MGHRA and YSYEKL. This CDR3 spans 14 amino acids. In nucleotides, the CDR3 is TGCGCCAGCAGCCAAGAAGGGTACGGCTACGAGCAGTACTTC. Amino acids: CASSQEGYGYEQYF.

The gene calls are TRBV7-9 and TRBJ2-7; 7 nucleotides line up with TRBD2. The CDR3 is made up of 13 amino acids. Germline V gene sequence: CDR1 SEHNR, CDR2 FQNEAQ (reference sequence). Unmatched junction bases numbered 4, after V lost 4 bases and J lost 4 bases. DNA for the CDR3: TGTGCCAGCAGCTCGACTAGCAGGTACGAGCAGTACTTC. Its protein product is CASSSTSRYEQYF.

V is TRBV7-9 and J is TRBJ2-5; 9 bases are a match to TRBD1. The V and J ends lost 5 bases and 7 bases, in that order; junction bases with no gene match: 2. The CDR3 totals 12 residues. Germline V gene sequence: CDR1 SEHNR, CDR2 FQNEAQ (reference sequence). CDR3 nucleotides: TGTGCCAGCAGCCCGACAGGGGGGACCCAGTACTTC. It specifies CASSPTGGTQYF.

This clonotype was observed a handful of times. The genes are TRBV6-2 or TRBV6-3 and TRBJ2-1; 8 nucleotides match TRBD2. With 4 bases clipped from V and 6 bases from J, the junction kept 2 bases outside the gene matches. The CDR3 is made up of 13 amino acids. The germline V gene encodes CDR1 MNHEY and CDR2 SVGEGT. CDR3 region: CASSLGTSNEQFF. CDR3 DNA: TGTGCCAGCAGTTTGGGGACTAGCAATGAGCAGTTCTTC.

The chain couples TRBV5-1 to TRBJ2-7, with TRBD1 identical over 8 bases. The CDR3 has 15 amino acids. V shed 3 bases and J 5 bases; nucleotides not matched to a gene: 10. Per germline, CDR1 SGHRS and CDR2 YFSETQ. CDR3 in amino acids: CASSSGDRWINEQYF. The CDR3 coding sequence is TGCGCCAGCAGCTCGGGGGACAGGTGGATCAACGAGCAGTACTTC.

CDR3 sequence: CATSSTLTDTQYF. The CDR3 DNA reads as TGTGCCACCAGCAGTACGCTCACAGATACGCAGTATTTT. This rearrangement joins TRBV15 to TRBJ2-3; D uncertain. V lost 3 bases and J 2 bases, leaving 6 bases between the germline ends. The CDR3 is made up of 13 amino acids. The germline V gene encodes CDR1 LNHNV and CDR2 YYDKDF (reference sequence).

The chain joins TRBV5-1 to TRBJ1-1, with TRBD1 matching over 8 bases. Germline V gene sequence: CDR1 SGHRS, CDR2 YFSETQ. V shed 5 bases and J 2 bases; nucleotides not matched to a gene: 5. The CDR3 consists of 14 residues. CDR3 nucleotide sequence: TGCGCCAGCAGTTACGACAGGGGAAACACTGAAGCTTTCTTT. Translated: CASSYDRGNTEAFF.

This clonotype was observed a handful of times. V usage is TRBV7-9 and J usage is TRBJ2-7; 8 bases map to TRBD2. V trimming: 6 bases; J trimming: 3 bases; junction bases outside the gene matches: 7. This CDR3 spans 14 amino acids. Germline CDR1 and CDR2: SEHNR and FQNEAQ (reference sequence). DNA of the CDR3: TGTGCCAGCAGTCCCAGCGGGGGAGGCTACGAGCAGTACTTC. Encoded protein: CASSPSGGGYEQYF.

The chain combines TRBV5-1 with TRBJ1-1, with D hard to call. From germline, CDR1 is SGHRS and CDR2 YFSETQ. The CDR3 contains 14 residues. V lost 0 bases and J lost 0, with 6 bases in between. Here the CDR3 reads CASSLGNMNTEAFF. The DNA of the CDR3 is TGCGCCAGCAGCTTGGGGAATATGAACACTGAAGCTTTCTTT.

The chain carries TRBV15 and TRBJ2-1; D may be TRBD2 (5 bases). CDR1 LNHNV and CDR2 YYDKDF come from the germline V gene (reference sequence). CDR3 length equals 12 residues. With 4 bases removed from V and 9 bases from J, the gap between germline ends came to 10 bases. The CDR3 DNA follows: TGTGCCACCAGCACGGGGATCGGTGAGCAGTTCTTC. Translated: CATSTGIGEQFF. The whole variable domain, remainder taken from reference TRBV15 and TRBJ2-1, is DAMVIQNPRYQVTQFGKPVTLSCSQTLNHNVMYWYQQKSSQAPKLLFHYYDKDFNNEADTPDNFQSRRPNTSFCFLDIRSPGLGDTAMYLCATSTGIGEQFFGPGTRLTVL.

The chain combines TRBV30 with TRBJ2-5, with 10 bases fitting TRBD2. CDR3 length equals 17 residues. The ends lost 4 bases at V and 0 bases at J; junction bases unmatched: 11. Germline V gene data show CDR1 as GTSNPN and CDR2 as SVGIG (reference sequence). The CDR3: CAWTPREGLADQETQYF. The CDR3 DNA reads TGTGCCTGGACCCCCCGAGAAGGACTAGCGGACCAAGAGACCCAGTACTTC.

The V and J genes are TRBV24-1 and TRBJ2-3; D call uncertain. Per germline, CDR1 KGHDR and CDR2 SFDVKD. The CDR3 is made up of 13 amino acids. The ends were cut back, 5 bases at V and 1 base at J, with 6 bases in the middle. CDR3 sequence (DNA): TGTGCCACCAGTGCGGGCGGCACAGATACGCAGTATTTT. This encodes CATSAGGTDTQYF.

CDR3 sequence: CASSPNLVLAGGSHEQFF. CDR3 bases: TGTGCCAGCAGCCCGAACCTTGTCCTAGCGGGGGGGAGTCATGAGCAGTTCTTC. This chain uses TRBV7-9 with TRBJ2-1; 12 bases align to TRBD2. The germline V gene encodes CDR1 SEHNR and CDR2 FQNEAQ (reference sequence). The CDR3 is 18 residues long. J lost 8 bases, V lost 5 bases, and 16 bases had no gene match.

The table lists this clonotype with a count of one. The chain combines TRBV30 with TRBJ1-1; D gene unclear. With 2 bases removed from V and 1 base from J, the gap between germline ends came to 8 bases. The CDR3 length is 13 residues. Germline assignment: CDR1 GTSNPN and CDR2 SVGIG (reference sequence). The CDR3 bases are TGTGCCTGGAGTATCTTAAAGAACACTGAAGCTTTCTTT. Translation gives CAWSILKNTEAFF.

In its sample, this clonotype was seen once. This sequence joins TRBV15 and TRBJ1-2, with TRBD1 identical over 7 bases. The CDR3 spans 14 residues. Germline CDR1 and CDR2: LNHNV and YYDKDF (reference sequence). After removal of 3 bases from V and 6 bases from J, the junction contained 7 bases not matched to a gene. The CDR3 is CATSSGRGPDGYTF. The CDR3 bases are TGTGCCACCAGCAGCGGAAGGGGGCCGGATGGCTACACCTTC.

The genes are TRBV5-4 and TRBJ2-3; D call uncertain. This CDR3 has 13 residues. The ends were cut back, 2 bases at V and 4 bases at J, with 8 bases in the middle. Germline loops: CDR1 SGHNT, CDR2 YYREEE (reference sequence). The CDR3 here is CASSFRTSDTQYF. The CDR3 region has the DNA TGTGCCAGCAGCTTTCGGACCTCAGATACGCAGTATTTT.

The chain joins TRBV4-2 to TRBJ2-7; no clear D. CDR3 length equals 15 residues. V was cut by 5 bases and J by 0 bases, with 14 bases left in between. Germline-derived CDR1 and CDR2 are LGHNA and YNFKEQ. Here the CDR3 DNA reads TGTGCCAGCAGCGAAACGAATTCCAACTCCTACGAGCAGTACTTC. Protein product: CASSETNSNSYEQYF.

The chain employs TRBV29-1 and TRBJ2-7; the match to TRBD1 covers 7 bases. The germline gives CDR1 SQVTM, CDR2 ANQGSEA. J was trimmed by 1 base and V by 6 bases; bases with no gene match: 6. The CDR3 sequence is 13 residues long. CDR3 residues: CSVMTGMSYEQYF. CDR3 in DNA: TGCAGCGTGATGACAGGGATGTCCTACGAGCAGTACTTC.

The chain links TRBV12-5 to TRBJ1-1, with D hard to call. Trimming shortened V by 6 bases and J by 9 bases, and 14 bases separated the two germline ends. CDR3 length equals 12 residues. Germline CDR1 and CDR2: LGHNT and FRNRAP. The CDR3 nucleotides read TGTGCTAGTGGCGGGTCACCCTCCCAAGCTTTCTTT. Amino acids: CASGGSPSQAFF.